This TCR beta chain was profiled in a study of metastatic and nonmetastatic thyroid tumors. Ahead of thyroid surgery, no patient had received treatment of any kind. The CDR3 is 17 residues long. Trimming cost V 7 bases and J 0 bases, with 18 bases left between them. CDR1 MNHNS and CDR2 SASEGT come from the germline V gene. In this sample, this clone turned up many times. TCRdb re-called the PCR reads through MiXCR. The sample shows about 26,000 clones, about 16% of them seen only once. Input material: blood. The receptor was isolated from a female donor with papillary thyroid cancer or a benign thyroid nodule (not recorded which). Some clones in this sample may be carry-over from other donors' samples. The chain carries TRBV6-1 and TRBJ2-2; D may be TRBD1 (5 bases). The CDR3 sequence is CASTIDSNFANTGELFF. CDR3 DNA sequence: TGTGCCAGCACCATCGACAGTAACTTCGCGAACACCGGGGAGCTGTTTTTT.